This TCR beta chain was sequenced for a study of CD8 T cells in ankylosing spondylitis. Trimming took 5 bases from V and 7 from J, leaving 15 bases between them. The CDR3 contains 14 residues. The germline V gene encodes CDR1 LNHNV and CDR2 YYDKDF (reference sequence). TCRdb used MiXCR to reprocess the 5' RACE reads, holding one entry per CDR3 protein. The sample carries around 150,000 distinct CDR3 sequences, about 18% recorded once. The sequenced sample consisted of blood, either unsorted or a sorted T cell fraction (not recorded which). The chain links TRBV15 to TRBJ2-1; D not resolved. This receptor was identified in a male donor with ankylosing spondylitis or in good health (not recorded which). In nucleotides, the CDR3 is TGTGCCACCAGCCGCTTGCGGCGGCTTAATGAGCAGTTCTTC. This translates into CATSRLRRLNEQFF.